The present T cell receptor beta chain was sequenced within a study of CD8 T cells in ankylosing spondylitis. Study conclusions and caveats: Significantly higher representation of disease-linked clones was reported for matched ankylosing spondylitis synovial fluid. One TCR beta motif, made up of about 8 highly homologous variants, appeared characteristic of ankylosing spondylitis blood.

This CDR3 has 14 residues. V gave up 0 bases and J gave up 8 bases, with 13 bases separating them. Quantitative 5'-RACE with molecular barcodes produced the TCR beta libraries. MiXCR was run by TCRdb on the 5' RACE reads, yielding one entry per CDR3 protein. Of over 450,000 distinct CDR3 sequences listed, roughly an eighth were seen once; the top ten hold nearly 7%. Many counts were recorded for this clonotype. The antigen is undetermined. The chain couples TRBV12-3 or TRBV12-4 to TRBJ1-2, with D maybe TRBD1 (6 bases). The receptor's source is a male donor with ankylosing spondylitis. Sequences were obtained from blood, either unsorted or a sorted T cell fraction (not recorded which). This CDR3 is CASSLAGHPAGYTF. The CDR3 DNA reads TGTGCCAGCAGTTTAGCGGGACACCCTGCGGGCTACACCTTC.